This T cell receptor (beta chain) was retrieved from a study of cytomegalovirus exposure and HLA in healthy donors. General study points: A few CMV-associated chains were confirmed in vitro to be specific for CMV antigens. The study recorded 160 or so TCR beta chains that were cytomegalovirus-associated.

The CDR3 is made up of 17 amino acids. Germline CDR1 is SGHTA and CDR2 is FQGNSA. V was clipped by 6 bases and J by 1 base; unmatched bases: 8. Some clones are missing from TCRdb's copy, which holds only in-frame ones; the method was immunoSEQ multiplex PCR. The sample lists more than 110,000 clones, approximately 87% occurring once. The roughly 120-subject validation cohort, separate from the roughly 700-subject first cohort, included the donors. Remarks on this clone: Its target is not known.

The receptor was derived from a man between 18 and 29 years old in good health and CMV-seronegative. Sequencing input: PBMCs. This sequence joins TRBV7-2 and TRBJ2-1, with 11 bases fitting TRBD2. The CDR3 DNA sequence: TGTGCCAGCAGATCTAGCGGGAGGCTCGTATCCTACAATGAGCAGTTCTTC. Its translation: CASRSSGRLVSYNEQFF.